These T cell receptor beta chains were read from a single sample in a study of shared clonotypes between healthy human individuals. Here immunoSEQ multiplex PCR was the method, and the copy in TCRdb shows in-frame clones only, minus some. The sample includes about 1.1 million clones, 60% to 85% of them seen just once. What was sequenced was memory CD4+ T cells from PBMCs. The receptors derive from a man between 18 and 29 years old in good health. Some clones in this sample may be carry-over from other donors' samples. The CDR3 runs from the conserved cysteine through the conserved F or W. The D gene is left open where the match is weak. Size tells how often a clone was seen (once, few, many) or the class of an expanded clone, and some rows leave it out.

j_call: TRBJ1-1; v_call: TRBV11-2; clone_size: .; d_call: .; cdr3_aa: CASSFTGDYAEAFF; cdr3_nt: TGTGCCAGCAGTTTCACCGGGGATTACGCTGAAGCTTTCTTT
j_call: TRBJ1-1; v_call: TRBV18; clone_size: few; d_call: .; cdr3_aa: CASSPVEWGTEAFF; cdr3_nt: TGTGCCAGCTCACCGGTAGAATGGGGCACTGAAGCTTTCTTT
j_call: TRBJ2-5; v_call: TRBV29-1; clone_size: few; d_call: TRBD2; cdr3_aa: CSVEGASGKVETQYF; cdr3_nt: TGCAGCGTTGAAGGGGCTAGCGGGAAGGTTGAGACCCAGTACTTC
j_call: TRBJ1-1; v_call: TRBV28; clone_size: .; d_call: .; cdr3_aa: CASSSPTPKGAFF; cdr3_nt: TGTGCCAGCAGTAGCCCCACTCCGAAGGGGGCTTTCTTT
j_call: TRBJ1-4; v_call: TRBV28; clone_size: .; d_call: .; cdr3_aa: CASSFRSGKLFF; cdr3_nt: TGTGCCAGCAGCTTTCGTTCGGGGAAACTGTTTTTT
j_call: TRBJ1-3; v_call: TRBV6-7; clone_size: once; d_call: TRBD1; cdr3_aa: CASTPRTGADLSGNTIYF; cdr3_nt: TGTGCCAGCACCCCTCGGACAGGGGCCGACCTCTCTGGAAACACCATATATTTT
j_call: TRBJ2-6; v_call: TRBV10-1; clone_size: .; d_call: .; cdr3_aa: CASSDGGAGANVLTF; cdr3_nt: TGCGCCAGCAGTGATGGAGGTGCCGGGGCCAACGTCCTGACTTTC
j_call: TRBJ2-7; v_call: TRBV28; clone_size: once; d_call: .; cdr3_aa: CASSPLTRESGQYF; cdr3_nt: TGTGCCAGCAGTCCTCTGACCCGGGAGTCCGGGCAGTACTTC
j_call: TRBJ2-1; v_call: TRBV5-1; clone_size: few; d_call: TRBD2; cdr3_aa: CASTWGGPVNEQFF; cdr3_nt: TGCGCCAGCACCTGGGGAGGGCCAGTTAATGAGCAGTTCTTC
j_call: TRBJ1-5; v_call: TRBV28; clone_size: .; d_call: .; cdr3_aa: CASRLGVHPQHF; cdr3_nt: TGTGCCAGCAGGCTCGGAGTTCATCCCCAGCATTTT
j_call: TRBJ1-5; v_call: TRBV7-3; clone_size: many; d_call: .; cdr3_aa: CASSLDPNQPQHF; cdr3_nt: TGTGCCAGCAGCTTAGATCCCAATCAGCCCCAGCATTTT
j_call: TRBJ2-1; v_call: TRBV7-2; clone_size: .; d_call: TRBD1; cdr3_aa: CASSVTGTGTYNEQFF; cdr3_nt: TGTGCCAGCAGCGTCACCGGGACAGGTACCTACAATGAGCAGTTCTTC
j_call: TRBJ1-1; v_call: TRBV7-9; clone_size: few; d_call: TRBD1; cdr3_aa: CASSSNRQGNTEAFF; cdr3_nt: TGTGCCAGCAGCTCGAACCGACAGGGGAACACTGAAGCTTTCTTT
j_call: TRBJ1-2; v_call: TRBV9; clone_size: .; d_call: .; cdr3_aa: CASSAWGVVNYGYTF; cdr3_nt: TGTGCCAGCAGCGCCTGGGGGGTGGTAAACTATGGCTACACCTTC
j_call: TRBJ2-7; v_call: TRBV7-2; clone_size: .; d_call: .; cdr3_aa: CASSWGTRVGPYEQYF; cdr3_nt: TGTGCCAGCAGCTGGGGGACCCGGGTGGGGCCCTACGAGCAGTACTTC
j_call: TRBJ2-1; v_call: TRBV11-2; clone_size: .; d_call: TRBD2; cdr3_aa: CASSLVRASGYNEQFF; cdr3_nt: TGTGCCAGCAGCTTAGTTCGGGCTAGCGGATACAATGAGCAGTTCTTC
j_call: TRBJ2-1; v_call: TRBV4-2; clone_size: .; d_call: TRBD2; cdr3_aa: CASSDRRAGAYNEQFF; cdr3_nt: TGTGCCAGCAGCGACCGTAGGGCGGGAGCTTACAATGAGCAGTTCTTC
j_call: TRBJ1-1; v_call: TRBV28; clone_size: .; d_call: TRBD1; cdr3_aa: CASSQPQGNDEAFF; cdr3_nt: TGTGCCAGCAGCCAACCACAGGGGAATGATGAAGCTTTCTTT
j_call: TRBJ2-1; v_call: TRBV18; clone_size: .; d_call: .; cdr3_aa: CASSLDSFLYNEQFF; cdr3_nt: TGTGCCAGCTCACTGGACAGCTTTCTCTACAATGAGCAGTTCTTC
j_call: TRBJ1-2; v_call: TRBV5-1; clone_size: .; d_call: TRBD1; cdr3_aa: CASSLIPQGDGYTF; cdr3_nt: TGCGCCAGCAGCTTAATCCCACAGGGGGATGGCTACACCTTC
j_call: TRBJ2-3; v_call: TRBV5-4; clone_size: .; d_call: TRBD1; cdr3_aa: CASSLKTGGLTDTQYF; cdr3_nt: TGTGCCAGCAGCTTAAAGACAGGGGGCTTGACAGATACGCAGTATTTT
j_call: TRBJ2-4; v_call: TRBV25-1; clone_size: once; d_call: .; cdr3_aa: CASRGPQNIQYF; cdr3_nt: TGTGCCAGCAGGGGACCCCAAAACATTCAGTACTTC
j_call: TRBJ2-3; v_call: TRBV28; clone_size: .; d_call: .; cdr3_aa: CASQGHPRTDTQYF; cdr3_nt: TGTGCCAGCCAGGGGCATCCCCGCACAGATACGCAGTATTTT
j_call: TRBJ2-1; v_call: TRBV19; clone_size: .; d_call: .; cdr3_aa: CASQGPNSNEQFF; cdr3_nt: TGTGCCAGTCAGGGACCCAACTCCAATGAGCAGTTCTTC
j_call: TRBJ1-5; v_call: TRBV19; clone_size: .; d_call: .; cdr3_aa: CASSPLGVLVQPQHF; cdr3_nt: TGTGCCAGTAGTCCCCTGGGGGTGCTGGTTCAGCCCCAGCATTTT
j_call: TRBJ2-5; v_call: TRBV28; clone_size: many; d_call: .; cdr3_aa: CASSRYLGTQYF; cdr3_nt: TGTGCCAGCAGTCGTTATTTGGGGACCCAGTACTTC
j_call: TRBJ2-7; v_call: TRBV5-8; clone_size: .; d_call: TRBD2; cdr3_aa: CASSSPFVVAGAYEQYF; cdr3_nt: TGTGCCAGCAGCTCCCCCTTTGTTGTAGCGGGAGCATACGAGCAGTACTTC
j_call: TRBJ2-7; v_call: TRBV25-1; clone_size: .; d_call: TRBD1; cdr3_aa: CASSEPGTVYEQYF; cdr3_nt: TGTGCCAGCAGTGAACCCGGGACAGTCTACGAGCAGTACTTC
j_call: TRBJ2-3; v_call: TRBV30; clone_size: once; d_call: TRBD2; cdr3_aa: CAWSVPGGTDTQYF; cdr3_nt: TGTGCCTGGAGTGTACCGGGGGGAACAGATACGCAGTATTTT
j_call: TRBJ2-5; v_call: TRBV5-1; clone_size: once; d_call: TRBD2; cdr3_aa: CASSFSGREETQYF; cdr3_nt: TGCGCCAGCAGCTTCAGCGGGAGGGAGGAGACCCAGTACTTC
j_call: TRBJ2-1; v_call: TRBV5-6; clone_size: few; d_call: TRBD1; cdr3_aa: CASSSTGTAYNEQFF; cdr3_nt: TGTGCCAGCAGCTCCACCGGGACAGCCTACAATGAGCAGTTCTTC
j_call: TRBJ1-2; v_call: TRBV28; clone_size: .; d_call: .; cdr3_aa: CASSLPGRVGGYTF; cdr3_nt: TGTGCCAGCAGTTTACCGGGCAGGGTGGGTGGCTACACCTTC
j_call: TRBJ1-5; v_call: TRBV6-4; clone_size: .; d_call: .; cdr3_aa: CAFACDLTNQPQHF; cdr3_nt: TGTGCCTTTGCTTGCGATCTAACTAATCAGCCCCAGCATTTT
j_call: TRBJ2-2; v_call: TRBV28; clone_size: few; d_call: TRBD2; cdr3_aa: CASSNGGLANTGELFF; cdr3_nt: TGTGCCAGCTCCAACGGGGGACTAGCGAACACCGGGGAGCTGTTTTTT
j_call: TRBJ2-3; v_call: TRBV5-6; clone_size: .; d_call: TRBD1; cdr3_aa: CASSTIQGADTQYF; cdr3_nt: TGTGCCAGCAGCACAATACAGGGGGCAGATACGCAGTATTTT
j_call: TRBJ2-7; v_call: TRBV5-1; clone_size: .; d_call: .; cdr3_aa: CASSPQVGGNYEQYF; cdr3_nt: TGCGCCAGCAGCCCCCAGGTTGGCGGGAACTACGAGCAGTACTTC
j_call: TRBJ2-2; v_call: TRBV7-2; clone_size: .; d_call: TRBD2; cdr3_aa: CANPPRLAVNTGELFF; cdr3_nt: TGTGCCAACCCCCCCCGGCTAGCGGTGAACACCGGGGAGCTGTTTTTT
j_call: TRBJ2-2; v_call: TRBV2; clone_size: .; d_call: TRBD1; cdr3_aa: CASRQGAGELFF; cdr3_nt: TGTGCCAGCCGACAGGGGGCCGGGGAGCTGTTTTTT
j_call: TRBJ2-1; v_call: TRBV15; clone_size: .; d_call: .; cdr3_aa: CATSRDPRSYNEQFF; cdr3_nt: TGTGCCACCAGCAGAGACCCCCGATCCTACAATGAGCAGTTCTTC
j_call: TRBJ2-5; v_call: TRBV27; clone_size: .; d_call: TRBD1; cdr3_aa: CASRSPGQGQETQYF; cdr3_nt: TGTGCCAGCAGATCGCCGGGACAGGGCCAAGAGACCCAGTACTTC
j_call: TRBJ1-2; v_call: TRBV6-1; clone_size: .; d_call: .; cdr3_aa: CASSRQFSFYGYTF; cdr3_nt: TGTGCCAGCAGTCGACAGTTCTCTTTCTATGGCTACACCTTC
j_call: TRBJ2-1; v_call: TRBV10-2; clone_size: .; d_call: TRBD2; cdr3_aa: CASTTSGRGNEQFF; cdr3_nt: TGCGCCAGCACGACTAGCGGGAGGGGCAATGAGCAGTTCTTC
j_call: TRBJ1-5; v_call: TRBV10-3; clone_size: few; d_call: .; cdr3_aa: CAISEDRDQPQHF; cdr3_nt: TGTGCCATCAGTGAGGACCGAGATCAGCCCCAGCATTTT
j_call: TRBJ2-7; v_call: TRBV28; clone_size: .; d_call: .; cdr3_aa: CASREGSSQQYF; cdr3_nt: TGTGCCAGCAGGGAAGGTTCTAGTCAGCAGTACTTC
j_call: TRBJ1-2; v_call: TRBV18; clone_size: .; d_call: .; cdr3_aa: CASSLTPIYGYTF; cdr3_nt: TGTGCCAGCTCACTTACCCCTATCTATGGCTACACCTTC
j_call: TRBJ1-1; v_call: TRBV27; clone_size: .; d_call: .; cdr3_aa: CASSLQGGDTEAFF; cdr3_nt: TGTGCCAGCAGTTTACAGGGAGGGGACACTGAAGCTTTCTTT
j_call: TRBJ2-5; v_call: TRBV30; clone_size: .; d_call: .; cdr3_aa: CAWSGLDGGTQYF; cdr3_nt: TGTGCCTGGAGTGGACTAGATGGTGGGACCCAGTACTTC